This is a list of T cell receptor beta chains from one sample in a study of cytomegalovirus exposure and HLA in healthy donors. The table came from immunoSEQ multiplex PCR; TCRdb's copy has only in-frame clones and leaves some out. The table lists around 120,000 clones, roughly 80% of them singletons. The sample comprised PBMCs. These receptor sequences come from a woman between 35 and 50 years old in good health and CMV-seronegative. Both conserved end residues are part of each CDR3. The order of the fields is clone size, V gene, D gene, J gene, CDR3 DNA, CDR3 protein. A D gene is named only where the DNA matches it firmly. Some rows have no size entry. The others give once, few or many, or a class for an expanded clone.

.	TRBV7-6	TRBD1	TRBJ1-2	TGTGCCAGCAGCTCAGGACAGGGTCGCTATGGCTACACCTTC	CASSSGQGRYGYTF
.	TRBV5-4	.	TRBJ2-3	TGTGCCAGCAGCTCCCCTTCACGGGGGATAACAGATACGCAGTATTTT	CASSSPSRGITDTQYF
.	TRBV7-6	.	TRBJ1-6	TGTGCCAGCAGCTTAGCGGACGGGACCCTCCACTTT	CASSLADGTLHF
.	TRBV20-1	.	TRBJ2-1	TGCATCACTGAGGCCTACAATGAGCAGTTCTTC	CITEAYNEQFF
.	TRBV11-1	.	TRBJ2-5	TGTGCCAGCAGCCATCAAGAGACCCAGTACTTC	CASSHQETQYF
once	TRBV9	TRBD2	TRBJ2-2	TGTGCCAGCAGCGTTCCTACCGGGACTAGCGGGACTGACACGAACACCGGGGAGCTGTTTTTT	CASSVPTGTSGTDTNTGELFF
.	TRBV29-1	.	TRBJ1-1	TGCAGCGGCTATCAGGCGAACACTGAAGCTTTCTTT	CSGYQANTEAFF
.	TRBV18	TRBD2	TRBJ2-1	TGTGCCAGCTCACTTCAGAGTGGGCGGGGGGCTTCCTACAATGAGCAGTTCTTC	CASSLQSGRGASYNEQFF
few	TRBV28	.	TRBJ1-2	TGTGCCAGCAGTTTATTTATTCGACGGAAGGGGTATTACTATGGCTACACCTTC	CASSLFIRRKGYYYGYTF
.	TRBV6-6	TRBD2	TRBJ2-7	TGTGCCAGCAGGGATCCGGGACTAGCGGGGGTTTACGAGCAGTACTTC	CASRDPGLAGVYEQYF
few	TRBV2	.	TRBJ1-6	TGTGCCAGCAGTATCCGTAGGGACACCAATTCACCCCTCCACTTT	CASSIRRDTNSPLHF
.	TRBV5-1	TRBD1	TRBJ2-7	TGCGCCAGCAGCACCGGGACAGGGGCGATCTACGAGCAGTACTTC	CASSTGTGAIYEQYF
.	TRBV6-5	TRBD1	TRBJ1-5	TGTGCCAGCAGAAGCGGACAGGGGCGCAATCAGCCCCAGCATTTT	CASRSGQGRNQPQHF
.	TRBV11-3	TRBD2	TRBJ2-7	TGTGCCAGCAGCGCCGGGGGGGTGACAGGCACCTACGAGCAGTACTTC	CASSAGGVTGTYEQYF
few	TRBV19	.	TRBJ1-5	TGTGCCAGTAGTATAGATCGGGGGGGCAATCAGCCCCAGCATTTT	CASSIDRGGNQPQHF
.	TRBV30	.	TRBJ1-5	TGTGCCTGGAGCTCCACAGGGATCGATCAGCCCCAGCATTTT	CAWSSTGIDQPQHF
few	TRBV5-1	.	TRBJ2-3	TGCGCCAGCAGCTTGGGCGGGTACACAGATACGCAGTATTTT	CASSLGGYTDTQYF
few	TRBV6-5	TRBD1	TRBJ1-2	TGTGCCAGCAGTTACCCCCAGACAGGGTATGGCTACACCTTC	CASSYPQTGYGYTF
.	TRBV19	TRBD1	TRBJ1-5	TGTGCCAGTAGTCGGGACAGGGGCAATCAGCCCCAGCATTTT	CASSRDRGNQPQHF
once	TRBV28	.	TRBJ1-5	TGTGCCAGCAGTCACGGACAGACATATAGCAATCAGCCCCAGCATTTT	CASSHGQTYSNQPQHF
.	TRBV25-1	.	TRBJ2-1	TGTGCCAGCAGTGAATGGGGCGTTGGCTCCTACAATGAGCAGTTCTTC	CASSEWGVGSYNEQFF
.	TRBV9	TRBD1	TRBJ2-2	TGTGCCAGCAGCGTACCGTTAACCCCGGGACAGGGAGAACACACCGGGGAGCTGTTTTTT	CASSVPLTPGQGEHTGELFF
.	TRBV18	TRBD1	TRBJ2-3	TGTGCCAGCACAGGGGCCGGGACGGCAAGCACAGATACGCAGTATTTT	CASTGAGTASTDTQYF
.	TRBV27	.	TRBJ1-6	TGTGCCAGCAAGCTACAGGGATTCTATAATTCACCCCTCCACTTT	CASKLQGFYNSPLHF
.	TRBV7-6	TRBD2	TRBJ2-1	TGTGCCAGCAGCTCCGGGACTAGCGGGGTCGATGAGCAGTTCTTC	CASSSGTSGVDEQFF
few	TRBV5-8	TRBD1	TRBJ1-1	TGTGCCAGCCCAGGGGGGCTGGACACTGAAGCTTTCTTT	CASPGGLDTEAFF
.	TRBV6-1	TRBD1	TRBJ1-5	TGTGCCAGCAGTGACACAGGGGGCCATCAGCCCCAGCATTTT	CASSDTGGHQPQHF
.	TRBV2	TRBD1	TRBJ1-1	TGTGCCAGCACGCGACAGGGAGCGAACACTGAAGCTTTCTTT	CASTRQGANTEAFF
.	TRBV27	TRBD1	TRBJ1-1	TGTGCCAGCAGTTGGGACAGTGGGGCAGGCACTGAAGCTTTCTTT	CASSWDSGAGTEAFF
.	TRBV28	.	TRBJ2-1	TGTGCCAGCACCGAGCGGCGTGAGCAGTTCTTC	CASTERREQFF